This T cell receptor beta chain was sequenced for a study of shared clonotypes between healthy human individuals. As defined, naive CD8 cells were CD45RO-negative and positively selected for CCR7, with terminally differentiated effector memory CD45RA+ cells excluded. Generated by immunoSEQ multiplex PCR, the TCRdb table keeps only in-frame clones and is missing some. This sample has almost 700,000 clones, with roughly nine tenths found just once. Study-level findings and limits: How much donors shared clonotypes was expected to be affected by sequencing depth.

V gave up 1 base and J gave up 0 bases, with 10 bases separating them. Germline-derived CDR1 and CDR2 are MNHEY and SVGAGI. CDR3 length: 15 residues. Comments on this clone: The antigen is unknown.

The chain uses TRBV6-5 and TRBJ2-7; the D gene is possibly TRBD1 (6 bases). The clonotype comes from a man aged 30-40 years in good health. Sequencing input: naive CD8+ T cells sorted from blood. The DNA of the CDR3 is TGTGCCAGCAGTTACTTGACAGGCCGCTCCTACGAGCAGTACTTC. Its protein is CASSYLTGRSYEQYF.